What follows is one T cell receptor (beta chain) and its context. This sample was included in a study of shared clonotypes between healthy human individuals. Whole-study context: Sampling drew on donors who were a couple of women and three men aged 18 to 49.

Per the study methods: Because ImmunoSEQ provided only junction sequences with no quality scores, the filtering differed. The repertoire was sequenced with immunoSEQ multiplex PCR; TCRdb's copy has only in-frame clones and lacks some. The V and J calls and clone size come from that table; D and trimming were worked out from the DNA. This repertoire shows about 1.5 million clones, 98% found once; its top ten account for around 0.47%. The TCR was taken from a man younger than 40 in good health. Material: naive CD4+ T cells sorted from blood. Indicated subset: CD45RA+ positively selected.

The CDR3 reads CASTSSGNPYNEQFF. For the CDR3, the DNA is TGTGCCAGCACCTCTAGCGGTAACCCCTACAATGAGCAGTTCTTC. The gene calls are TRBV5-8 and TRBJ2-1; 7 nucleotides agree with TRBD2. This CDR3 spans 15 amino acids. Germline CDR1 reads SGHTS; CDR2 reads YDEGEE. J gave up 2 bases and V 6 bases, and 8 bases lay outside the gene matches.